This T cell receptor (beta chain) derives from a study of blood T cell repertoires in COVID-19. Study overall: Whether acute or convalescent, the COVID-19 samples came from the United States, Italy and Spain.

In the authors' methods: Amplification of reference gene primers was used by the study to estimate nucleated cell counts. The method was immunoSEQ multiplex PCR; TCRdb's version includes in-frame clones alone and lacks a portion of them. The V and J calls and clone size were taken over from that table, and D and trimming were inferred from the DNA. Counted here are some 100,000 clones, 81% occurring once; the ten biggest clones make up nearly 25%. Germline lookup yields CDR1 MNHNY and CDR2 SVGAGI (reference sequence). Germline trimming cut 7 bases from V and 2 bases from J; bases unmatched to any gene: 11. There are 15 residues in the CDR3.

The sequence was collected from an elderly man with active or convalescent COVID-19. Sequencing was performed on peripheral blood. V and J are TRBV6-6 and TRBJ2-7; 7 nucleotides agree with TRBD1. The CDR3 reads CASTPSGTATYEQYF. The CDR3, as DNA: TGTGCCAGCACCCCATCCGGGACAGCCACCTACGAGCAGTACTTC.